These 6 T cell receptor beta chains came from one sample sequenced in a study of CD4 and CD8 cells across lung adenocarcinoma regions. Via MiXCR, TCRdb re-called the PCR reads, giving one row per CDR3 protein. The sample consists of about 25,000 distinct CDR3 sequences, around 53% of them appearing once. Sequenced sample: CD8+ T cells from the center of a lung tumor. All receptors derive from a male donor with lung adenocarcinoma. The CD4 and CD8 labels of this study may be unreliable.

The rearrangement links TRBV6-1 to TRBJ2-3; a possible D gene is TRBD2 (5 bases). CDR3 length equals 16 residues. The germline CDR1 and CDR2 sequences are MNHNS and SASEGT. The CDR3 reads CASRGTQTGGTDTQYF. The CDR3 coding sequence is TGTGCTAGCCGGGGAACGCAGACTGGCGGGACAGATACGCAGTATTTT.

The chain links TRBV4-2 to TRBJ1-6, with a possible D match to TRBD1 (6 bases). Trimming took 0 bases from V and 7 from J, leaving 13 bases between them. The CDR3 extends over 16 amino acids. Germline V gives CDR1 LGHNA, CDR2 YNFKEQ. The CDR3 protein is CASSQEGGTPNSPLHF. CDR3 DNA: TGTGCCAGCAGCCAAGAGGGCGGGACACCCAATTCACCCCTCCACTTT.

The J gene is TRBJ2-5, the V gene TRBV4-1; tentatively, D is TRBD1 or TRBD2 (6 bases each). This CDR3 has 15 residues. The ends were cut back, 9 bases at V and 8 bases at J, with 25 bases in the middle. Germline V CDR1 and CDR2: MGHRA, YSYEKL. The CDR3 sequence is CARGLGGVGPDTQYF. The DNA for the CDR3 is TGCGCCAGGGGCCTCGGGGGCGTGGGCCCAGATACCCAGTACTTC.

This clonotype was seen a few times. The chain uses TRBV12-3 or TRBV12-4 and TRBJ2-5; 9 bases line up with TRBD1. The V segment lost 4 bases and the J segment 5 bases; nucleotides outside the gene matches: 2. This CDR3 spans 13 amino acids. The CDR3 protein is CASSWTGDETQYF. CDR3 DNA: TGTGCCAGCAGTTGGACAGGGGACGAGACCCAGTACTTC.

This clonotype was seen only a few times. The V call is TRBV6-5, the J call TRBJ1-1; D remains unclear. Trimming removed 2 bases from V and 1 base from J, with 11 bases in between. This CDR3 spans 15 amino acids. Germline V gene sequence: CDR1 MNHEY, CDR2 SVGAGI. The CDR3 sequence is CASSYGWEGNTEAFF. CDR3 coding DNA: TGTGCCAGCAGTTACGGTTGGGAGGGGAACACTGAAGCTTTCTTT.

Notes on this clonotype: At one boundary the junction diverges from the germline segment, which might be a read error. V and J are TRBV18 and TRBJ1-3; D is ambiguous. Germline-derived CDR1 and CDR2 are KGHSH and LQKENI. The CDR3 spans 10 residues. The CDR3: CASSGNTIYF. The CDR3, as DNA: TGTGCTAGCTCTGGAAACACCATATATTTT.